Listed here is a single T cell receptor beta chain. Its antigen remains unidentified. The CDR3 consists of 14 residues. In germline, CDR1 is MNHNS, CDR2 SASEGT. Losses at the gene ends were 9 bases for V and 6 bases for J; bases not matched to a gene: 7. The entry originates in a study of cytomegalovirus exposure and HLA in healthy donors. Study in general: Unique TCR beta sequences numbering some 120 million came from approximately 180 million T cells in an earlier analysis. Study observations and caveats: Later analysis demonstrated an association between a missense DCLRE1C variant and TCR beta V- and J-gene trimming. Investigators reported 150 to 200 TCR beta chains as tied to cytomegalovirus.

The PCR employed 60 Vbeta primers together with 13 Jbeta primers. The table came from immunoSEQ multiplex PCR; TCRdb's copy has only in-frame clones and leaves some out. The sample consists of roughly 200,000 clones, around 87% of them appearing once. Sequences were obtained from PBMCs. This sequence was found in a boy between 2 and 10 years old in good health and CMV-seronegative. The chain couples TRBV6-1 to TRBJ1-4, with 10 bases that match TRBD1. CDR3 sequence: CASIPGQGYEKLFF. CDR3 sequence (DNA): TGTGCCAGTATTCCGGGACAGGGGTATGAAAAACTGTTTTTT.